Below are 12 T cell receptor beta chains sequenced from a single sample in a study of OX40 agonist ivuxolimab in advanced cancers. TCRdb keeps only in-frame clones here, not all; method: immunoSEQ multiplex PCR. The sample shows some 150,000 clones, approximately 90% of them seen only once. This material consisted of CD4+ or CD8+ T cells sorted from blood, taken in a trial of the OX40 agonist ivuxolimab. The source of these receptors is an adult with an advanced solid tumor such as melanoma, head and neck, liver or kidney cancer.

The gene calls are TRBV19 and TRBJ1-1, with D possibly being TRBD1 (5 bases). Germline CDR1 LNHDA, CDR2 SQIVND (reference sequence). Trimming shortened V by 6 bases and J by 5 bases, and 25 bases separated the two germline ends. The CDR3 sequence is 17 residues long. This CDR3 is CASRPPLGRDYRTEAFF. CDR3 nucleotide sequence: TGTGCCAGTAGACCCCCCCTAGGACGGGACTACCGAACTGAAGCTTTCTTT.

The rearrangement uses TRBV28 and TRBJ1-3; D unclear. The germline CDR1 and CDR2 sequences are MDHEN and SYDVKM. V dropped 8 bases and J dropped 0 bases, with 11 bases sitting between them. The length of the CDR3 is 14 residues. CDR3 nucleotides: TGTGCCAGCTCATCGTCCTACTCTGGAAACACCATATATTTT. It translates to CASSSSYSGNTIYF.

The chain uses TRBV2 and TRBJ2-5, with 8 positions matching TRBD1. CDR1 and CDR2 from the germline V gene are SNHLY and FYNNEI. This CDR3 comprises 14 residues. J gave up 1 base and V 4 bases, and 2 bases lay outside the gene matches. DNA of the CDR3: TGTGCCAGCAGTGGGACAGGGCTCCAAGAGACCCAGTACTTC. Encoded protein: CASSGTGLQETQYF.

CDR3 sequence: CASSLRRLAGGTDTQYF. CDR3 nucleotide sequence: TGTGCCAGCAGTTTACGCCGACTAGCGGGAGGCACAGATACGCAGTATTTT. This chain links TRBV27 with TRBJ2-3, with 12 bases fitting TRBD2. CDR1 is MNHEY and CDR2 is SMNVEV in the germline V gene (reference sequence). CDR3 length: 17 amino acids. Trimming took 2 bases from V and 1 from J; bases not matched to a gene: 4.

V is TRBV4-2 and J is TRBJ1-2, with a weak D call TRBD1 (5 bases). CDR1 LGHNA and CDR2 YNFKEQ come from the germline V gene. The CDR3 extends over 14 amino acids. Deletions cut 1 base from V and 5 bases from J, with 11 bases between. The CDR3 DNA is TGTGCCAGCAGCCAAGTCGACAGTGGGTATGGCTACACCTTC. This gives the protein CASSQVDSGYGYTF.

This chain uses TRBV30 with TRBJ1-2, with TRBD1 identical over 8 bases. This CDR3 comprises 14 residues. Trimming took 3 bases from V and 4 from J; bases not matched to a gene: 7. Germline V gene data show CDR1 as GTSNPN and CDR2 as SVGIG (reference sequence). CDR3 coding DNA: TGTGCCTGGAGCCGGGACAGGATATCCTATGGCTACACCTTC. Translating it yields CAWSRDRISYGYTF.

The chain recombines TRBV28 with TRBJ1-4, with D possibly matching TRBD1 (6 bases). Per germline, CDR1 MDHEN and CDR2 SYDVKM. The CDR3 is 16 residues long. V shed 3 bases and J shed 7 bases, with 18 bases lying between them. This CDR3 is CASSFVAQGRAEKLFF. DNA of the CDR3: TGTGCCAGCAGTTTCGTCGCGCAGGGGAGGGCTGAAAAACTGTTTTTT.

The genes are TRBV6-1 and TRBJ2-7; 9 bases line up with TRBD2. The germline CDR1 and CDR2 sequences are MNHNS and SASEGT. The ends lost 0 bases at V and 0 bases at J; junction bases unmatched: 3. The CDR3 sequence is 16 residues long. DNA of the CDR3: TGTGCCAGCAGTGAAGCGTTGGGACTAGCCTCCTACGAGCAGTACTTC. Its translation: CASSEALGLASYEQYF.

The sample holds a few counts of this clone. The chain combines TRBV5-4 with TRBJ1-1; D not resolved. Between the trimmed V and J ends, which lost 0 bases and 1 base, there was a span of 4 bases. This CDR3 comprises 13 residues. Per germline, CDR1 SGHNT and CDR2 YYREEE (reference sequence). The CDR3 region is CASSLGTNTEAFF. The CDR3 DNA sequence: TGTGCCAGCAGCTTGGGGACGAACACTGAAGCTTTCTTT.

This rearrangement joins TRBV28 to TRBJ1-5; D not certain. The germline V and J ends were trimmed by 4 bases and 4 bases, with 20 bases remaining between them. The CDR3 spans 17 residues. Germline CDR1 and CDR2: MDHEN and SYDVKM. The CDR3 sequence is CASSSTWFREGNQPQHF. For the CDR3, the DNA is TGTGCCAGCAGTTCCACCTGGTTCCGGGAGGGAAATCAGCCCCAGCATTTT. The complete variable domain, with remaining parts taken from reference TRBV28 and TRBJ1-5, reads DVKVTQSSRYLVKRTGEKVFLECVQDMDHENMFWYRQDPGLGLRLIYFSYDVKMKEKGDIPEGYSVSREKKERFSLILESASTNQTSMYLCASSSTWFREGNQPQHFGDGTRLSIL.

The chain joins TRBV2 to TRBJ1-1; D might be TRBD1 (5 bases). The CDR3 contains 13 residues. V was trimmed by 2 bases and J by 6 bases, leaving 10 bases between them. Germline values: CDR1 SNHLY, CDR2 FYNNEI. CDR3: CASSERGRAEAFF. For the CDR3, the DNA is TGTGCCAGCAGTGAAAGGGGACGCGCTGAAGCTTTCTTT.

CDR3 loop: CASSVDSWNTEAFF. The CDR3 DNA follows: TGTGCCAGCAGTGTGGACAGTTGGAACACTGAAGCTTTCTTT. The J gene is TRBJ1-1, the V gene TRBV6-1; D may be TRBD1 (6 bases). The CDR3 sequence is 14 residues long. Germline V gene sequence: CDR1 MNHNS, CDR2 SASEGT. Trimming removed 4 bases at V and 1 base at J, with 10 bases between.